Listed below are T cell receptor beta chains from one sample, sequenced in a study of shared clonotypes between healthy human individuals. Using immunoSEQ multiplex PCR, the repertoire was profiled, and TCRdb retains in-frame clones only, with some absent. The profile shows some 980,000 clones, roughly 72% of them singletons. Specimen: memory CD4+ T cells sorted from blood. These receptors came from a man younger than 35 in good health. CDR3s include the opening cysteine and the closing phenylalanine or tryptophan. The D gene is left open where the match is weak. The size entry is marked missing in some rows and otherwise reads once, few, many or a size class.

>TRBJ1-6|NA|NA|TRBV6-6
TGTGCCAGCAGACACGATGCATCCTATAATTCACCCCTCCACTTT
CASRHDASYNSPLHF
>TRBJ1-1|NA|few|TRBV28
TGTGCCAGCAGTTCTCCCGGGAGGTACACTGAAGCTTTCTTT
CASSSPGRYTEAFF
>TRBJ2-3|NA|NA|TRBV4-3
TGCGCCAGCAGCCAAGAATCGCTAGCCCCCGGCCCAGATACGCAGTATTTT
CASSQESLAPGPDTQYF
>TRBJ1-2|NA|NA|TRBV7-2
TGTGCCAGCAGCTTAGTAGGCGGTAACTATGGCTACACCTTC
CASSLVGGNYGYTF
>TRBJ1-5|NA|few|TRBV28
TGTGCCAGCGAAAAGGTGCGAGCTAATAGCAATCAGCCCCAGCATTTT
CASEKVRANSNQPQHF
>TRBJ2-4|NA|NA|TRBV7-9
TGTGCCAGCAGCCCCGGGACAGCCAAAAACATTCAGTACTTC
CASSPGTAKNIQYF
>TRBJ2-6|NA|NA|TRBV7-3
TGTGCCAGCAGCTTAATGGGTGGGGCGGACCTCTCTGGGGCCAACGTCCTGACTTTC
CASSLMGGADLSGANVLTF
>TRBJ2-7|NA|NA|TRBV5-8
TGTGCCAGCAGTCGAGGACCCTCCTACGAGCAGTACTTC
CASSRGPSYEQYF
>TRBJ2-5|TRBD1|once|TRBV5-8
TGTGCCAGCAGCGGCGGACAGGCCGGCTATAAGACCCAGTACTTC
CASSGGQAGYKTQYF
>TRBJ1-3|NA|few|TRBV27
TGTGCCAGCAGTTTTTCAGGCTTCTCTGGAAACACCATATATTTT
CASSFSGFSGNTIYF
>TRBJ2-5|NA|NA|TRBV18
TGTGCCAGCTCAATATATGAAGGAGAGACCCAGTACTTC
CASSIYEGETQYF
>TRBJ1-5|NA|NA|TRBV5-1
TGCGCCAGCAGCTTGGCCTTGGGGCCAGATCAGCCCCAGCATTTT
CASSLALGPDQPQHF
>TRBJ1-6|NA|NA|TRBV7-9
TGTGCCAGCAGCTTAAAGCTTTCACCCCTCCACTTT
CASSLKLSPLHF
>TRBJ2-5|TRBD2|NA|TRBV2
TGTGCCAGCAGGGGGGAGGGGATCCAAGAGACCCAGTACTTC
CASRGEGIQETQYF
>TRBJ2-7|NA|NA|TRBV6-5
TGTGCCAGCAGAAATGGACCCGTCGCCTCCTACGAGCAGTACTTC
CASRNGPVASYEQYF
>TRBJ1-3|NA|NA|TRBV5-1
TGCGCCAGCAGCACCAATACCGTTAGCGGTTCTGGAAACACCATATATTTT
CASSTNTVSGSGNTIYF
>TRBJ2-5|TRBD1|NA|TRBV7-6
TGTGCCAGCAGCTTACGGACAGGCCAAGAGACCCAGTACTTC
CASSLRTGQETQYF
>TRBJ1-1|TRBD1|NA|TRBV10-3
TGTGCCACGACAGGGACGGAAGAAGCTTTCTTT
CATTGTEEAFF
>TRBJ2-3|TRBD1|NA|TRBV29-1
TGCAGCGCCTCTGGACAGGGGAAAGATACGCAGTATTTT
CSASGQGKDTQYF
>TRBJ1-4|NA|few|TRBV18
TGTGCCAGCTCACTGATTCGGGACGGTGAAAAACTGTTTTTT
CASSLIRDGEKLFF
>TRBJ1-5|NA|NA|TRBV27
TGTGCCAGCACTCCAGGCCCGGGTCAGCCCCAGCATTTT
CASTPGPGQPQHF
>TRBJ1-1|NA|NA|TRBV30
TGTGCCTGGATACGGGGCGGGCGGACTGAAGCTTTCTTT
CAWIRGGRTEAFF
>TRBJ2-2|NA|once|TRBV29-1
TGCAGCGGACAAACGGAGGGGGAGCTGTTTTTT
CSGQTEGELFF
>TRBJ2-5|NA|few|TRBV18
TGTGCCACACGAACCGGGAACCAAGAGACCCAGTACTTC
CATRTGNQETQYF
>TRBJ1-6|TRBD1|NA|TRBV13
TGTGCCAGCAGCCTAGGACAGGGGATCAATTCACCCCTCCACTTT
CASSLGQGINSPLHF
>TRBJ2-1|NA|NA|TRBV11-3
TGTGCCAGCAGCTTAGTGGCTAGTAGCAATGAGCAGTTCTTC
CASSLVASSNEQFF
>TRBJ2-7|TRBD1|NA|TRBV11-3
TGTGCCAGCAGCGCGGGACAGGCGAGCTCCTACGAGCAGTACTTC
CASSAGQASSYEQYF
>TRBJ2-5|NA|NA|TRBV25-1
TGTGCCAGCAGTGAAGGACCCCCAGGGGCGGAGACCCAGTACTTC
CASSEGPPGAETQYF
>TRBJ1-6|TRBD1|few|TRBV5-1
TGCGCCAGCAGCTTGGCCGGGACAGGGAGGTCACCCCTCCACTTT
CASSLAGTGRSPLHF
>TRBJ1-4|NA|NA|TRBV6-7
TGTGCCAGCAGGAAGGGGTCAACTAATGAAAAACTGTTTTTT
CASRKGSTNEKLFF
>TRBJ1-1|NA|NA|TRBV5-1
TGCGCCAGCAGCTCGCACAGTACAGGGACGAACACTGAAGCTTTCTTT
CASSSHSTGTNTEAFF
>TRBJ2-7|NA|NA|TRBV5-1
TGCGCCAGCAGGCGAAATGCAGGGGACCACGAGCAGTACTTC
CASRRNAGDHEQYF
>TRBJ1-5|NA|NA|TRBV19
TGTGCCAGTAGTATGCAACCGGGACGGATTTTGGGTGGCAATCAGCCCCAGCATTTT
CASSMQPGRILGGNQPQHF
>TRBJ2-5|TRBD1|many|TRBV28
TGTGCCAGCAGCCTCCGACAGGGGCAAGAGACCCAGTACTTC
CASSLRQGQETQYF
>TRBJ1-3|NA|NA|TRBV18
TGTGCCAGCTCTCTTGGGACGGCTGGAAACACCATATATTTT
CASSLGTAGNTIYF
>TRBJ2-2|NA|NA|TRBV5-1
TGCGCCAGCAGCCAGACAGGAGAGAACACCGGGGAGCTGTTTTTT
CASSQTGENTGELFF
>TRBJ1-1|NA|many|TRBV19
TGTGCCAGTACCTGGCACACTGAAGCTTTCTTT
CASTWHTEAFF
>TRBJ1-2|TRBD1|once|TRBV18
TGTGCCAGCTCCCCAGGGGACAGGGCGAACTATGGCTACACCTTC
CASSPGDRANYGYTF
>TRBJ2-2|NA|NA|TRBV9
TGTGCCAGCAGCGTCGGGGGTTCGAACACCGGGGAGCTGTTTTTT
CASSVGGSNTGELFF
>TRBJ2-7|NA|NA|TRBV19
TGTGCCAGTAGTCCCCCTAGGGGGTACGAGCAGTACTTC
CASSPPRGYEQYF